The rows below give T cell receptor beta chains drawn from one sample of a study of T cells in Graves' hyperthyroidism and ophthalmopathy. TCRdb re-called the multiplex PCR reads through MiXCR, storing one row per CDR3 protein. The table records around 340,000 distinct CDR3 sequences, 20% to 25% of them present only once. Sequenced input: blood. These TCRs come from a woman aged 45-59 years with Graves' hyperthyroidism. Each CDR3 is given with its conserved first and last residue. The D gene is left open where the match is weak. Some rows have no size entry. The others give once, few or many, or a class for an expanded clone.

TRBJ1-2	TRBV2	-	-	CASSEIRTESYTF	TGTGCCAGCAGTGAAATCCGGACAGAAAGCTACACCTTC
TRBJ1-5	TRBV4-1	-	-	CASRQIFGQPNQPQHF	TGCGCCAGCAGACAAATTTTCGGACAGCCGAATCAGCCCCAGCATTTT
TRBJ2-7	TRBV19	-	-	CASSIRWGEQYF	TGTGCCAGTAGTATTCGGTGGGGCGAGCAGTACTTC
TRBJ1-2	TRBV9	-	-	CASSVEYGYTF	TGTGCCAGCAGCGTAGAGTATGGCTACACCTTC
TRBJ1-3	TRBV28	few	-	CASQGLGDGNTIYF	TGTGCCAGCCAAGGGTTAGGAGACGGAAACACCATATATTTT
TRBJ1-2	TRBV12-3/TRBV12-4	many	-	CASSLPRFGYTF	TGTGCCAGCAGTCTCCCCCGGTTTGGCTACACCTTC
TRBJ2-2	TRBV5-4	few	TRBD1	CASPGQGPFANTGELFF	TGTGCCAGCCCGGGACAGGGCCCCTTCGCGAACACCGGGGAGCTGTTTTTT
TRBJ2-7	TRBV20-1	many	-	CSVTKGLGYEQYF	TGCAGTGTTACTAAGGGGTTAGGGTACGAGCAGTACTTC
TRBJ2-2	TRBV30	-	-	CAWMGVSGELFF	TGTGCCTGGATGGGGGTTTCCGGGGAGCTGTTTTTT
TRBJ2-2	TRBV6-1	-	-	CASSVQGTNTGGLFF	TGTGCCAGCAGTGTCCAGGGGACGAACACCGGGGGGCTGTTTTTT
TRBJ1-3	TRBV11-2	many	-	CASSSRGSVTGNTIYF	TGTGCCAGCAGCTCCAGGGGTTCGGTCACTGGAAACACCATATATTTT
TRBJ2-5	TRBV2	-	-	CASSETDPKRTQYF	TGTGCCAGCAGTGAAACGGACCCCAAACGCACCCAGTACTTC
TRBJ1-5	TRBV6-1	many	-	CASSEWGPSNQPQHF	TGTGCCAGCAGTGAGTGGGGGCCGAGCAATCAGCCCCAGCATTTT
TRBJ2-1	TRBV19	-	-	CASSALRGNEQFF	TGTGCCAGTAGTGCACTAAGAGGCAATGAGCAGTTCTTC
TRBJ2-7	TRBV12-3/TRBV12-4	-	TRBD2	CASSPETSGIDEQYF	TGTGCCAGCAGCCCCGAGACTAGCGGGATCGACGAGCAGTACTTC
TRBJ1-5	TRBV2	many	TRBD1	CASTGTGTQPQHF	TGTGCCAGCACCGGGACAGGGACTCAGCCCCAGCATTTT
TRBJ2-3	TRBV12-3/TRBV12-4	many	-	CASSQTGTDTQYF	TGTGCCAGCAGCCAAACTGGGACAGATACGCAGTATTTT
TRBJ2-7	TRBV3-1	many	-	CASSRTTSSYEQYF	TGTGCCAGCAGCAGGACAACGAGCTCCTACGAGCAGTACTTC
TRBJ2-2	TRBV7-6	many	-	CASSLDYPNTGELFF	TGTGCCAGCAGCCTGGACTACCCGAACACCGGGGAGCTGTTTTTT
TRBJ2-2	TRBV12-3/TRBV12-4	-	-	CASTGTYQLPKNTGELFF	TGTGCCAGCACCGGGACATATCAACTCCCGAAGAACACCGGGGAGCTGTTTTTT
TRBJ1-6	TRBV30	many	-	CAWRRGIYNSPLHF	TGTGCCTGGAGGCGGGGGATCTATAATTCACCCCTCCACTTT
TRBJ2-3	TRBV7-8	many	TRBD2	CASSYGTSGITDTQYF	TGTGCCAGCAGCTACGGGACTAGCGGAATAACAGATACGCAGTATTTT
TRBJ2-5	TRBV5-1	once	TRBD1	CASSLEGTGEETQYF	TGCGCCAGCAGCTTGGAAGGGACAGGGGAAGAGACCCAGTACTTC
TRBJ1-4	TRBV20-1	many	-	CSAPRNGAGKLFF	TGCAGTGCTCCTCGGAACGGGGCCGGAAAACTGTTTTTT
TRBJ1-2	TRBV12-3/TRBV12-4	many	-	CASSLSPSHYGYTF	TGTGCCAGCAGTCTATCTCCGTCCCACTATGGCTACACCTTC
TRBJ1-2	TRBV28	-	TRBD1	CASSPPLGQGAQKDGYTF	TGTGCCAGCAGTCCGCCCCTGGGACAGGGGGCGCAAAAAGATGGCTACACCTTC
TRBJ2-1	TRBV24-1	many	TRBD1	CATSGDRVGNEQFF	TGTGCCACCAGTGGGGACAGGGTTGGCAATGAGCAGTTCTTC
TRBJ2-7	TRBV7-2	many	-	CASSLGQVSYEQYF	TGTGCCAGCAGCTTAGGACAGGTCTCCTACGAGCAGTACTTC
TRBJ1-2	TRBV25-1	few	TRBD1	CASSDLTGQGKNGYTF	TGTGCCAGCAGTGATTTAACGGGACAGGGAAAGAATGGCTACACCTTC
TRBJ1-1	TRBV27	many	-	CASSLKGWGTEAFF	TGTGCCAGCAGTTTAAAGGGGTGGGGCACTGAAGCTTTCTTT
TRBJ1-2	TRBV28	-	TRBD1	CASSCSRSGTGAPNGYTF	TGTGCCAGCAGTTGTTCCCGCTCCGGGACAGGGGCACCCAATGGCTACACCTTC
TRBJ2-7	TRBV12-3/TRBV12-4	few	-	CASSLSNGYEQYF	TGTGCCAGCAGTTTATCTAACGGCTACGAGCAGTACTTC
TRBJ2-2	TRBV6-4	-	TRBD2	CASSDSPGLGTGELFF	TGTGCCAGCAGTGACTCTCCGGGACTAGGCACCGGGGAGCTGTTTTTT
TRBJ1-2	TRBV6-5	many	-	CASSYAPGQLYGYTF	TGTGCCAGCAGTTACGCTCCCGGACAGCTCTATGGCTACACCTTC
TRBJ2-5	TRBV3-1	many	-	CASSQDVVGTQYF	TGTGCCAGCAGCCAAGATGTGGTAGGGACCCAGTACTTC
TRBJ1-1	TRBV2	-	-	CASSESSMNTEAFF	TGTGCCAGCAGTGAATCCAGTATGAACACTGAAGCTTTCTTT
TRBJ2-2	TRBV19	few	-	CASTTFGNTGELFF	TGTGCCAGTACCACCTTTGGGAACACCGGGGAGCTGTTTTTT
TRBJ2-2	TRBV5-1	many	-	CASSFRGPNTGELFF	TGCGCCAGCAGCTTCAGGGGTCCGAACACCGGGGAGCTGTTTTTT
TRBJ2-3	TRBV12-3/TRBV12-4	many	TRBD2	CASLLAGQLLRGDTQYF	TGTGCCAGCCTGCTAGCGGGTCAACTCCTAAGGGGGGATACGCAGTATTTT
TRBJ2-7	TRBV12-3/TRBV12-4	many	TRBD2	CASSLLTSGPYEQYF	TGTGCCAGCAGTTTACTGACTAGCGGTCCCTACGAGCAGTACTTC
TRBJ2-5	TRBV20-1	many	-	CSALGETQETQYF	TGCAGTGCCCTCGGGGAGACGCAAGAGACCCAGTACTTC
TRBJ2-7	TRBV20-1	many	-	CSAGLNYEQYF	TGCAGTGCCGGACTGAATTACGAGCAGTACTTC